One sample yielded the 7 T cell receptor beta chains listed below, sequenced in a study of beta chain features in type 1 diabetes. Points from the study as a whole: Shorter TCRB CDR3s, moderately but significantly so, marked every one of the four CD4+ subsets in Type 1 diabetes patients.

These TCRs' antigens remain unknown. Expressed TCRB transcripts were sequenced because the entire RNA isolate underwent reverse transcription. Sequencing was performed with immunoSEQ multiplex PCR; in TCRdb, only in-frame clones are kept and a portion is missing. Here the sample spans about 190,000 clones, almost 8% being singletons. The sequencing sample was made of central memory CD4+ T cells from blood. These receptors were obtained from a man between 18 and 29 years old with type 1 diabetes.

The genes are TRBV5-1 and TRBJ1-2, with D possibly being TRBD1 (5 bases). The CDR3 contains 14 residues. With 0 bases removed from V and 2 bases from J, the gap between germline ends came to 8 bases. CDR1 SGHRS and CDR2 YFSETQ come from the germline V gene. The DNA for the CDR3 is TGCGCCAGCAGCTTGGTTGGACAAAACTATGGCTACACCTTC. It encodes CASSLVGQNYGYTF.

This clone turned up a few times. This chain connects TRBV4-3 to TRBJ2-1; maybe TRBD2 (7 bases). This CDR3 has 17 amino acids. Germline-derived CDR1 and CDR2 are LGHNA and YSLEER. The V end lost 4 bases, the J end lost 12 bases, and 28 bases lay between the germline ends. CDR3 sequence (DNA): TGCGCCAGCAGCCCTCAGTTCGGGGCGGGGGCGATCTGGGGGCAGTTCTTC. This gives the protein CASSPQFGAGAIWGQFF.

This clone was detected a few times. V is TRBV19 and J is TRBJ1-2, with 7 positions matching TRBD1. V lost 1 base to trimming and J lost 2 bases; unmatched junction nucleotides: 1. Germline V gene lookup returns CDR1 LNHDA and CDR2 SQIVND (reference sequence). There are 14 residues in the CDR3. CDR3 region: CASSIVTGNYGYTF. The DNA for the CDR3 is TGTGCCAGTAGTATAGTGACAGGGAACTATGGCTACACCTTC.

The CDR3 reads CASSVRGDYGYTF. The CDR3, as DNA: TGTGCCAGCAGCGTAAGAGGTGACTATGGCTACACCTTC. J is TRBJ1-2 and V is TRBV9; no firm D call. Trimming pared 1 base from V and 3 bases from J, leaving 7 bases between. CDR3 length: 13 residues. Germline-derived CDR1 and CDR2 are SGDLS and YYNGEE. The full variable domain, in which reference TRBV9 and TRBJ1-2 provide the parts outside the CDR3, is DSGVTQTPKHLITATGQRVTLRCSPRSGDLSVYWYQQSLDQGLQFLIQYYNGEERAKGNILERFSAQQFPDLHSELNLSSLELGDSALYFCASSVRGDYGYTFGSGTRLTVV.

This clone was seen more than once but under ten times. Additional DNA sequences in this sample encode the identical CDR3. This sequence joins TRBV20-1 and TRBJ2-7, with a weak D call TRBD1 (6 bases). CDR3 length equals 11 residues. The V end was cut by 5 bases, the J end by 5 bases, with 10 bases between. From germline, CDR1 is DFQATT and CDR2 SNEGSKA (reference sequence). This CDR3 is CSAAQGNEQYF. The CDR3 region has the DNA TGCAGTGCTGCCCAGGGGAACGAGCAGTACTTC.

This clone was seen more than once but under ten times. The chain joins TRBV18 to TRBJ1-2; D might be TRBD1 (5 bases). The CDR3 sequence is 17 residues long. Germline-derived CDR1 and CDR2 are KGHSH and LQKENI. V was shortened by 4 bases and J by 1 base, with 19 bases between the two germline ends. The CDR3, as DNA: TGTGCCAGCTCACTGGCCGCTCCCCAGGGATTTAACTATGGCTACACCTTC. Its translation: CASSLAAPQGFNYGYTF. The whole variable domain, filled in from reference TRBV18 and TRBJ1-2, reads NAGVMQNPRHLVRRRGQEARLRCSPMKGHSHVYWYRQLPEEGLKFMVYLQKENIIDESGMPKERFSAEFPKEGPSILRIQQVVRGDSAAYFCASSLAAPQGFNYGYTFGSGTRLTVV.

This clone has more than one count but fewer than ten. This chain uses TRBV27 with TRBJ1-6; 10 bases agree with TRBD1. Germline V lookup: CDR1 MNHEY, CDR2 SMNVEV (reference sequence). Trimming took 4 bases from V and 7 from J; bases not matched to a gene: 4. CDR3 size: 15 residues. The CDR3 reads CASSSGTGDNSPLHF. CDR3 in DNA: TGTGCCAGCAGTTCAGGGACAGGGGACAATTCACCCCTCCACTTT.